The sequence of this T cell receptor (beta chain) was determined in a study of CD8 T cells in Susac syndrome. Across the study: When blood was collected, patients with Susac syndrome were therapy-naive, were taking corticosteroids, or were receiving intravenous immunoglobulin alone. Regarding the study as a whole: CD8+ clones in Susac expanded most in TEMRA cells and active patients.

CD8+ and CD4+ T cells were negatively isolated; TEMRA cells were FACS-enriched. Random hexamers served to reverse transcribe roughly 0.5 to 1 ug RNA. Each CDR3 protein gets one entry after TCRdb re-called the immunoSEQ multiplex PCR reads with MiXCR. Of 100,000 to 110,000 distinct CDR3 sequences in the sample, about 95% were seen once. Points on this clonotype: What it binds is not known.

Sequences were obtained from CD8+ T cells from PBMCs. The source is a human donor with Susac syndrome.

CDR3 nucleotides: TGTGCCAGCAGTTCCACAGGGGGCTCCGAGCAGTACTTC. This encodes CASSSTGGSEQYF. The chain is built from TRBV12-3 or TRBV12-4 and TRBJ2-7; the match to TRBD1 covers 9 bases. CDR3 length: 13 amino acids. Unmatched junction bases numbered 4, after V lost 4 bases and J lost 6 bases.